A selection of T cell receptor beta chains follows, all from one sample in a study of blood T cell repertoires in COVID-19. Sequenced by immunoSEQ multiplex PCR; TCRdb stores in-frame clones only, minus some. The table includes 400,000 to 550,000 clones, roughly 91% detected once. Material for sequencing was peripheral blood. These receptors were taken from a woman in her twenties or thirties with acute or convalescent COVID-19. The CDR3 runs from the conserved cysteine through the conserved F or W. The order of the fields is CDR3 DNA, CDR3 protein, clone size, V gene, J gene, D gene. A D gene is named only where the DNA matches it firmly. A clone size is listed for some rows: how often the clone was seen (once, few, many), or a class if it is expanded.

CDR3 DNA: TGTGCCAGCAGTTTTGCGGGGGGGCAGCAAACCGGGGAGCTGTTTTTT
CDR3 protein: CASSFAGGQQTGELFF
clone size: .
V gene: TRBV28
J gene: TRBJ2-2
D gene: TRBD2

CDR3 DNA: TGTGCCAGCAGCCGGAGACAGGGTCGAGAGACCCAGTACTTC
CDR3 protein: CASSRRQGRETQYF
clone size: .
V gene: TRBV28
J gene: TRBJ2-5
D gene: TRBD1

CDR3 DNA: TGTGCCAGCAGCCGGGGAGGTCTAGCGGGGGACACCGGGGGTGAGCAGTTCTTC
CDR3 protein: CASSRGGLAGDTGGEQFF
clone size: .
V gene: TRBV4-2
J gene: TRBJ2-1
D gene: TRBD2

CDR3 DNA: TGTGCCAGCACCCTACCAGGGAGGGAGACCCAGTACTTC
CDR3 protein: CASTLPGRETQYF
clone size: .
V gene: TRBV7-8
J gene: TRBJ2-5
D gene: .

CDR3 DNA: TGCAGCGTTGTGATGGGGGCTAACAATGAGCAGTTCTTC
CDR3 protein: CSVVMGANNEQFF
clone size: .
V gene: TRBV29-1
J gene: TRBJ2-1
D gene: .

CDR3 DNA: TGTGCCATCAGTGATCAGGGCTTGGGAATCAATGAGCAGTTCTTC
CDR3 protein: CAISDQGLGINEQFF
clone size: .
V gene: TRBV10-3
J gene: TRBJ2-1
D gene: .

CDR3 DNA: TGCGCCAGCAGCTTGGGGACTCAGATTTTAGACACCATATATTTT
CDR3 protein: CASSLGTQILDTIYF
clone size: .
V gene: TRBV5-1
J gene: TRBJ1-3
D gene: .

CDR3 DNA: TGTGCCAGCAGTTTTCGCGGGGGGAAAGAGCAGTTCTTC
CDR3 protein: CASSFRGGKEQFF
clone size: .
V gene: TRBV12-3/TRBV12-4
J gene: TRBJ2-1
D gene: TRBD2

CDR3 DNA: TGTGCCACCAGCAGAGTTAGCGGGGGATACCAAGAGACCCAGTACTTC
CDR3 protein: CATSRVSGGYQETQYF
clone size: .
V gene: TRBV15
J gene: TRBJ2-5
D gene: TRBD2

CDR3 DNA: TGTGCCAGCAGCGTCGACAGCACCTACGAGCAGTACTTC
CDR3 protein: CASSVDSTYEQYF
clone size: .
V gene: TRBV9
J gene: TRBJ2-7
D gene: .

CDR3 DNA: TGCGCCAGCAGCCTTGCGCCCGGGGATACGCAGTATTTT
CDR3 protein: CASSLAPGDTQYF
clone size: few
V gene: TRBV5-1
J gene: TRBJ2-3
D gene: .

CDR3 DNA: TGTGCCAGCAGTTACTCGCAGGCCCAGCCCCAGCATTTT
CDR3 protein: CASSYSQAQPQHF
clone size: .
V gene: TRBV6-5
J gene: TRBJ1-5
D gene: .

CDR3 DNA: TGTGCCAGCTCACCCGGGACAGGCTATTCACCCCTCCACTTT
CDR3 protein: CASSPGTGYSPLHF
clone size: few
V gene: TRBV18
J gene: TRBJ1-6
D gene: TRBD1

CDR3 DNA: TGCAGCGTTGGACAGGTTCTTAAAGAGACCCAGTACTTC
CDR3 protein: CSVGQVLKETQYF
clone size: .
V gene: TRBV29-1
J gene: TRBJ2-5
D gene: .

CDR3 DNA: TGCGCCAGCAGCTTGATCCGGGGAGGTAAAGAGACCCAGTACTTC
CDR3 protein: CASSLIRGGKETQYF
clone size: once
V gene: TRBV5-1
J gene: TRBJ2-5
D gene: .

CDR3 DNA: TGTGCCACCAGTGATCACAGGGTGGACTATGGCTACACCTTC
CDR3 protein: CATSDHRVDYGYTF
clone size: .
V gene: TRBV24-1
J gene: TRBJ1-2
D gene: .